This T cell receptor (beta chain) was recovered during a study of cytomegalovirus exposure and HLA in healthy donors. PCR amplification relied on 60 Vbeta primers (plus 13 Jbeta primers). Libraries were prepared by immunoSEQ multiplex PCR; TCRdb keeps only in-frame clonotypes and omits some of them. The sample consists of 99,000 or so clones, over 75% of them appearing once. General observations from the study: Under in vitro conditions, a few CMV-associated chains were confirmed as specific for CMV antigens. It was approximately 160 TCR beta chains that were listed as cytomegalovirus-associated.

Regarding this clone: Its cognate antigen is unknown.

Germline V gene sequence: CDR1 SGHDN, CDR2 FVKESK. The V end was cut by 5 bases, the J end by 10 bases, with 11 bases between. This CDR3 contains 11 residues. The TCR sequence derives from a female donor in good health and CMV-seropositive. The J gene is TRBJ1-1, the V gene TRBV14, with unresolved D. Material for sequencing was PBMCs. The CDR3, as DNA: TGTGCCAGCAGCGAGGGTTCGGCAGCTTTCTTT. This sequence encodes CASSEGSAAFF.